Shown below are 9 T cell receptor beta chains from a single sample sequenced in a study of cytomegalovirus exposure and HLA in healthy donors. Only in-frame clones appear in the TCRdb table, and some are missing; sequencing was by immunoSEQ multiplex PCR. The profile shows around 160,000 clones, 88% of them singletons. Sequenced sample: PBMCs. These receptors all stem from a man between 18 and 29 years old in good health and CMV-seronegative.

The V and J genes are TRBV6-5 and TRBJ2-5; 7 bases map to TRBD2. CDR1 and CDR2 from the germline V gene are MNHEY and SVGAGI. The CDR3 covers 14 residues. The trim removed 7 bases at V and 3 bases at J, leaving 8 bases unmatched. The CDR3 sequence is CASTLAGREETQYF. CDR3 bases: TGTGCCAGCACACTCGCAGGGAGGGAAGAGACCCAGTACTTC.

The chain is built from TRBV5-1 and TRBJ1-4; D gene ambiguous. Per the germline V gene, CDR1 is SGHRS and CDR2 is YFSETQ. The V end was cut by 0 bases, the J end by 5 bases, with 11 bases between. The length of the CDR3 is 15 residues. This CDR3 is CASSLGTAENEKLFF. Here the CDR3 DNA reads TGCGCCAGCAGCTTGGGGACTGCGGAGAATGAAAAACTGTTTTTT.

This sequence joins TRBV5-1 and TRBJ2-5, with TRBD2 matching over 7 bases. This CDR3 is built from 15 residues. Germline V CDR1 and CDR2: SGHRS, YFSETQ. After removal of 0 bases from V and 3 bases from J, the junction contained 5 bases not matched to a gene. The CDR3 reads CASSLAAGVEETQYF. CDR3 in DNA: TGCGCCAGCAGCTTGGCGGCGGGGGTGGAAGAGACCCAGTACTTC.

The V call is TRBV6-1, the J call TRBJ2-5; a possible D gene is TRBD1 (6 bases). Per the germline V gene, CDR1 is MNHNS and CDR2 is SASEGT. V was shortened by 3 bases and J by 5 bases, with 7 bases between the two germline ends. CDR3 length: 12 residues. CDR3 region: CASSDRGETQYF. In DNA form, the CDR3 reads TGTGCCAGCAGTGACAGGGGTGAGACCCAGTACTTC.

The chain combines TRBV2 with TRBJ2-1; 12 bases line up with TRBD2. The CDR3 sequence is 14 residues long. Germline trimming cut 6 bases from V and 8 bases from J; bases unmatched to any gene: 5. The germline V gene has CDR1 SNHLY and CDR2 FYNNEI. The CDR3 DNA is TGTGCCAGCAGACCTAGCGGGGGGGCACATGAGCAGTTCTTC. It encodes CASRPSGGAHEQFF.

The CDR3: CASSPAGGSGYTF. CDR3 nucleotides: TGTGCCAGCAGCCCCGCAGGGGGGAGTGGCTACACCTTC. V and J are TRBV5-4 and TRBJ1-2, with TRBD1 identical over 7 bases. CDR1 is SGHNT, CDR2 YYREEE, per germline (reference sequence). CDR3 length equals 13 residues. J lost 7 bases, V lost 4 bases, and 7 bases had no gene match. The whole variable domain, remainder taken from reference TRBV5-4 and TRBJ1-2, is ETGVTQSPTHLIKTRGQQVTLRCSSQSGHNTVSWYQQALGQGPQFIFQYYREEENGRGNFPPRFSGLQFPNYSSELNVNALELDDSALYLCASSPAGGSGYTFGSGTRLTVV.

V and J are TRBV6-1 and TRBJ1-5, with a tentative D call TRBD1 (6 bases). Germline lookup yields CDR1 MNHNS and CDR2 SASEGT. This CDR3 region has 14 residues. V lost 5 bases to trimming and J lost 10 bases, with 18 bases between them. The CDR3 is CASSQQGGIVPQHF. The DNA for the CDR3 is TGTGCCAGCAGTCAACAGGGTGGGATTGTACCCCAGCATTTT.

The rearrangement joins TRBV28 to TRBJ2-7; 7 bases agree with TRBD2. Germline trimming cut 8 bases from V and 2 bases from J; bases unmatched to any gene: 9. Germline CDR1 MDHEN, CDR2 SYDVKM. The CDR3 has 14 amino acids. CDR3 protein: CASWEGVGPYEQYF. Here the CDR3 DNA reads TGTGCCAGCTGGGAGGGAGTTGGTCCCTACGAGCAGTACTTC.

V and J are TRBV7-8 and TRBJ1-4; 10 bases align to TRBD1. Unmatched junction bases numbered 2, after V lost 5 bases and J lost 5 bases. The CDR3 has 14 amino acids. Looked up from germline, CDR1 is SGHVS and CDR2 is FQNEAQ. This CDR3 reads CASSAGQGNEKLFF. DNA for the CDR3: TGTGCCAGCAGCGCGGGACAGGGGAATGAAAAACTGTTTTTT.